The T cell receptor beta chain described here comes from a study of shared clonotypes between healthy human individuals. The V and J ends lost 4 bases and 4 bases, in that order; junction bases with no gene match: 11. CDR3 length equals 17 residues. Germline V CDR1 and CDR2: SNHLY, FYNNEI. A word on this clone: Its target is not known.

Points from the study as a whole: The sole specimen, blood, was sampled, and tissue repertoires likely differ. Incompleteness in sorted-subset sequencing, despite large depth, was shown by rarefaction.

Each subset's genomic DNA was shared equally among a number of immunoSEQ plates. Sorted-subset replicate PCRs used 200 ng of genomic DNA. This amount corresponded to about 30,000 T cell genomes. Measured with immunoSEQ multiplex PCR; TCRdb has only the in-frame clones, and not every one. This sample has about 1.5 million clones, with 95% to 99% found just once. Sequencing used naive CD4+ T cells sorted from blood. The sample's subset: CD45RA+ positively selected. J is TRBJ2-1 and V is TRBV2; 9 bases line up with TRBD2. The sequence was collected from a man aged 25-45 years in good health. CDR3 protein: CASSGSSGGRVYNEQFF. CDR3 DNA: TGTGCCAGCAGTGGCAGTAGCGGGGGAAGGGTGTACAATGAGCAGTTCTTC.